This T cell receptor beta chain comes out of a study of cytomegalovirus exposure and HLA in healthy donors. PCR used 60 Vbeta primers and 13 Jbeta primers. Here immunoSEQ multiplex PCR was the method, and the copy in TCRdb shows in-frame clones only, minus some. This sample yields more than 110,000 clones, of which less than 85% are seen a single time; under 7.5% belongs to the top ten. The CDR3 length is 16 residues. Trimming cost V 4 bases and J 1 base, with 16 bases left between them. Germline V gene lookup returns CDR1 MGHRA and CDR2 YSYEKL. The receptor comes from a man aged 40-50 years in good health and CMV-seropositive. The chain recombines TRBV4-1 with TRBJ1-1, with D tentatively TRBD1 (5 bases). Specimen: PBMCs. The chain's CDR3 is CASSPIMDKTNTEAFF. The CDR3 DNA follows: TGCGCCAGCAGCCCTATTATGGACAAGACGAACACTGAAGCTTTCTTT.